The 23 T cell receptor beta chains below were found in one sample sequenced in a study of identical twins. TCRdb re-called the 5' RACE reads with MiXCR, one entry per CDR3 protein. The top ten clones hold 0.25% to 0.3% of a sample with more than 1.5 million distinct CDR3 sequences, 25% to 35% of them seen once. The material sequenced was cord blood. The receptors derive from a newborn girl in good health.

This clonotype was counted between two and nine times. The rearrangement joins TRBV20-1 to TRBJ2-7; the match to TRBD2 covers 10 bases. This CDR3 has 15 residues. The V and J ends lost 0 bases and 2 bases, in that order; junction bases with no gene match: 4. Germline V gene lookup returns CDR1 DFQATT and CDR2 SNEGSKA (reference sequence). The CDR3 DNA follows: TGCAGTGCTAGAGATCTAGCGGGAGAGGCCTACGAGCAGTACTTC. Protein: CSARDLAGEAYEQYF.

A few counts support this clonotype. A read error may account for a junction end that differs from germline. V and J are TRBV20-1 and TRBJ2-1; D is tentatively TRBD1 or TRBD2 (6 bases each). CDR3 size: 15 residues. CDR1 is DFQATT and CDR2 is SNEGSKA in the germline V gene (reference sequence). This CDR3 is CSARTGAPSYDEQFF. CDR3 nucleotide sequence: TGCAGTGCTAGGACGGGGGCCCCCTCCTACGATGAGCAGTTCTTC.

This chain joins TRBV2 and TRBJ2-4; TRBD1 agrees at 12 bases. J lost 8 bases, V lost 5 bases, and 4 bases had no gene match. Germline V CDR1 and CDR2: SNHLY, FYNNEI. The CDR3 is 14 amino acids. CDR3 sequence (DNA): TGTGCCAGCAGTCCGGGACAGGGGGCTGACATTCAGTACTTC. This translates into CASSPGQGADIQYF. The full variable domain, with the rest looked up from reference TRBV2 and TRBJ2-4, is EPEVTQTPSHQVTQMGQEVILRCVPISNHLYFYWYRQILGQKVEFLVSFYNNEISEKSEIFDDQFSVERPDGSNFTLKIRSTKLEDSAMYFCASSPGQGADIQYFGAGTRLSVL.

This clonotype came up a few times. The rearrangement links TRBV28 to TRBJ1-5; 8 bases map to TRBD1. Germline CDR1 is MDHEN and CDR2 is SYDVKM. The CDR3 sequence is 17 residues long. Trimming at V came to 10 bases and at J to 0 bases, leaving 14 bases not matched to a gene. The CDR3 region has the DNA TGTGCCATCAGACCCCGGACAGGGCCTTATAGCAATCAGCCCCAGCATTTT. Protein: CAIRPRTGPYSNQPQHF.

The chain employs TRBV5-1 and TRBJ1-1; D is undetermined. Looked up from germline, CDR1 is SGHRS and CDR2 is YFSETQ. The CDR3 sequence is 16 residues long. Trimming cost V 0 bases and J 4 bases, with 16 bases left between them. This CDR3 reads CASSLAWKGSITEAFF. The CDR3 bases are TGCGCCAGCAGCTTGGCCTGGAAGGGATCGATCACTGAAGCTTTCTTT.

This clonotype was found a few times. The CDR3 sequence is CSVAKGLAGGLTQYF. In DNA, the CDR3 is TGCAGCGTCGCAAAGGGACTAGCGGGGGGGTTGACCCAGTACTTC. J is TRBJ2-7 and V is TRBV29-1, with 16 bases aligning to TRBD2. Judging by the DNA end, TRBJ2-5 fits better; the J call may be wrong. CDR3 length: 15 amino acids. The germline V gene has CDR1 SQVTM and CDR2 ANQGSEA.

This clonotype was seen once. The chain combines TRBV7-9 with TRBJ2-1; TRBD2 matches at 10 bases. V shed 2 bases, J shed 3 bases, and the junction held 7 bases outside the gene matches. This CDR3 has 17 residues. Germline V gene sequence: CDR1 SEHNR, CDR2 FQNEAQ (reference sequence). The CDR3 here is CASSLPLAGASYNEQFF. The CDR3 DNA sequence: TGTGCCAGCAGCTTACCCCTAGCGGGGGCGAGCTACAATGAGCAGTTCTTC.

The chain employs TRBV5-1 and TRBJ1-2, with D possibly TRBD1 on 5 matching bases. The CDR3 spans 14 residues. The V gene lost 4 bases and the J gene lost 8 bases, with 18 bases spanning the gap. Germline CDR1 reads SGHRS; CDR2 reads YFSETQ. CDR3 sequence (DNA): TGCGCCAGCAGCCTCAGAGGGGCAGGGAACGGCTACACCTTC. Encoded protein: CASSLRGAGNGYTF.

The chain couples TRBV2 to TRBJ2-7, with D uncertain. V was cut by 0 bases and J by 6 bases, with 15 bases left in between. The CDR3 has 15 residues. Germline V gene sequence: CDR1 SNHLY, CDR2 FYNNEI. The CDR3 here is CASSEALGQNGEQYF. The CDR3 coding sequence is TGTGCCAGCAGTGAAGCGCTAGGGCAGAACGGCGAGCAGTACTTC. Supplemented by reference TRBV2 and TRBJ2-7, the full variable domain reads EPEVTQTPSHQVTQMGQEVILRCVPISNHLYFYWYRQILGQKVEFLVSFYNNEISEKSEIFDDQFSVERPDGSNFTLKIRSTKLEDSAMYFCASSEALGQNGEQYFGPGTRLTVT.

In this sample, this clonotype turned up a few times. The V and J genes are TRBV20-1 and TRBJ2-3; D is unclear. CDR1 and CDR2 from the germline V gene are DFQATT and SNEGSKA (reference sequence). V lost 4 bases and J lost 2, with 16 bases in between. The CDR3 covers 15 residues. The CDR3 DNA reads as TGCAGTGCTACTCGACCCAGTGGCCCCACAGATACGCAGTATTTT. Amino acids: CSATRPSGPTDTQYF.

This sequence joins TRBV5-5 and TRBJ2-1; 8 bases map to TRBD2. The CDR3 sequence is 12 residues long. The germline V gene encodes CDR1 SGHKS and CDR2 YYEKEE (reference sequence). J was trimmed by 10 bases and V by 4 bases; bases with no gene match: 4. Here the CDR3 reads CASSAGLGEQFF. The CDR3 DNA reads TGTGCCAGCAGCGCGGGACTAGGGGAGCAGTTCTTC.

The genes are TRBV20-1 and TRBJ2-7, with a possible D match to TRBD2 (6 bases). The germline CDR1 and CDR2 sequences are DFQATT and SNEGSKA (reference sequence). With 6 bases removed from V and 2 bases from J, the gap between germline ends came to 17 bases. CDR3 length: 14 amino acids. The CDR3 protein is CSARRGHSAYEQYF. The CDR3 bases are TGCAGTGCACGGAGGGGCCATTCCGCCTACGAGCAGTACTTC.

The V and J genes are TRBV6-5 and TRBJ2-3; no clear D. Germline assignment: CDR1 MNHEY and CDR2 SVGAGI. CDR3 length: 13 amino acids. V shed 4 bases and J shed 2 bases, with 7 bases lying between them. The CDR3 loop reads CASSSHTTDTQYF. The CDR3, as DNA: TGTGCCAGCAGTTCCCACACCACAGATACGCAGTATTTT.

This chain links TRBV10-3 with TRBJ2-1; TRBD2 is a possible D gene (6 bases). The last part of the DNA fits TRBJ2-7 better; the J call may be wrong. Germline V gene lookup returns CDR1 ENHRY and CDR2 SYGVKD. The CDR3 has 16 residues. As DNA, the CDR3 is TGTGCCATCTCTAGTGGAGGGTCGAGCTCCTACAATGAGCAGTACTTC. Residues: CAISSGGSSSYNEQYF.

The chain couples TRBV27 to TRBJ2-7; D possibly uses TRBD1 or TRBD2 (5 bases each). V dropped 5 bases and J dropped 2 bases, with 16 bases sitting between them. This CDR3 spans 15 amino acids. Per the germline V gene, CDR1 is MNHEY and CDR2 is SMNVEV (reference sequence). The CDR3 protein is CASSPKGSGTYEQYF. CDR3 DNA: TGTGCCAGCAGTCCGAAGGGGAGCGGCACCTACGAGCAGTACTTC.

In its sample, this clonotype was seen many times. The CDR3 DNA follows: TGTGCCAGCAGCCATGCCCCGTACAGTTACGAGCAGTACTTC. This codes for CASSHAPYSYEQYF. The V call is TRBV3-1, the J call TRBJ2-7; D remains ambiguous. Trimming stripped 3 bases from V and 4 bases from J, with 13 bases between. Germline V gene lookup returns CDR1 LGHDT and CDR2 YNNKEL (reference sequence). This CDR3 is 14 amino acids long.

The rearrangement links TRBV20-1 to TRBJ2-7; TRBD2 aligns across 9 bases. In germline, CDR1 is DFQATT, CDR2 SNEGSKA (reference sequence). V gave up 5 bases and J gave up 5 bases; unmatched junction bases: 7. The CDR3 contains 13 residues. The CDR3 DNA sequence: TGCAGTGCTTTTAGCGGGAGAATCGACGAGCAGTACTTC. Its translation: CSAFSGRIDEQYF.

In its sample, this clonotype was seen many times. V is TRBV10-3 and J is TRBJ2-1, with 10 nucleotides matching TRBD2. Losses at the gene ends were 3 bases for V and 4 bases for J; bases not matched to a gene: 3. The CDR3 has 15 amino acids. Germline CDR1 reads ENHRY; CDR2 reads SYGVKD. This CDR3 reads CAISDVTSGYNEQFF. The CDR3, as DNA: TGTGCCATCAGTGACGTGACTAGCGGGTACAATGAGCAGTTCTTC.

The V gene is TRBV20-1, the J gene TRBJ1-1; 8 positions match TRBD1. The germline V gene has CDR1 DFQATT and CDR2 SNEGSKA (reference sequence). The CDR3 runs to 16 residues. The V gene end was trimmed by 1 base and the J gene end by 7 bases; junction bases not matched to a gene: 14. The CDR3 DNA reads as TGCAGTGCTAGAGCGGTGGACAGGGTATTGCGTGGTGAAGCTTTCTTT. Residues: CSARAVDRVLRGEAFF.

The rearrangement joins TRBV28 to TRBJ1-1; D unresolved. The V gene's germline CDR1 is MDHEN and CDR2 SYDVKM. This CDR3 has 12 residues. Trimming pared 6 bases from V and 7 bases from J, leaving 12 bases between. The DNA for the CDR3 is TGTGCCAGCAGCCCCCGGACTCATGAAGCTTTCTTT. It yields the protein CASSPRTHEAFF.

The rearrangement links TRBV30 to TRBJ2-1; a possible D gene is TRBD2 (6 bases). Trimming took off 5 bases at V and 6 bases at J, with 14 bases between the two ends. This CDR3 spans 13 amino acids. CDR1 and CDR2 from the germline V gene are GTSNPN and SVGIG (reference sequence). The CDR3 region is CAWRTGEVNEQFF. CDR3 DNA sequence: TGTGCCTGGCGTACCGGGGAGGTCAATGAGCAGTTCTTC.

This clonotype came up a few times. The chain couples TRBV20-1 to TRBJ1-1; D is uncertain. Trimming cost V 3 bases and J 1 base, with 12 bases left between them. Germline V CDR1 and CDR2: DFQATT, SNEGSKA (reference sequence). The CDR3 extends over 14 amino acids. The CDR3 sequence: CSASPFTANTEAFF. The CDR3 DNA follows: TGCAGTGCTAGCCCCTTTACAGCGAACACTGAAGCTTTCTTT.

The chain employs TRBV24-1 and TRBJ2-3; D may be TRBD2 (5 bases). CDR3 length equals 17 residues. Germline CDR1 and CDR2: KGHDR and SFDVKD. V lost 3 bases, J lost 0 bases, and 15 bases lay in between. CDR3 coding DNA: TGTGCCACCAGTGATACAGAGCGGAAATCTAGCACAGATACGCAGTATTTT. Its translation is CATSDTERKSSTDTQYF.